The entry below gives a single T cell receptor (beta chain) sequence along with its context. This specimen belongs to a study of blood T cell repertoires in COVID-19. Across the whole study: The samples span acute and convalescent COVID-19 from the United States, Italy and Spain. Sources were T cells, B-cell-depleted T cells, or PBMCs; the material itself was cDNA or gDNA.

Germline V gene sequence: CDR1 LGHDT, CDR2 YNNKEL (reference sequence). Trimming took off 1 base at V and 7 bases at J, with 4 bases between the two ends. The CDR3 totals 11 residues. Authors' processing steps: Scientists estimated how many nucleated cells there were by amplifying reference gene primers. The table came from immunoSEQ multiplex PCR; TCRdb's copy has only in-frame clones and leaves some out. The D gene and trimming were derived from the DNA, and the V and J assignments and clone size from that table. Of about 32,000 clones listed, 75% to 90% are singletons. The V gene is TRBV3-1 (or the pseudogene TRBV3-2), the J gene TRBJ1-2, with D unresolved. The origin of this receptor is a man aged 45-60 years with active or convalescent COVID-19. The sample comprised peripheral blood. CDR3 nucleotide sequence: TGTGCCAGCAGCCAAGCCGGTGGCTACACCTTC. It specifies CASSQAGGYTF.